The 9 T cell receptor beta chains below all came from one sample that was sequenced in a study of cytomegalovirus exposure and HLA in healthy donors. Use of 60 Vbeta and 13 Jbeta primers characterized the PCR. Only in-frame clones appear in the TCRdb table, and some are missing; sequencing was by immunoSEQ multiplex PCR. This table has more than 80,000 clones, around three fifths appearing once. Sequenced sample: PBMCs. All receptors derive from a woman aged 40-49 years in good health and CMV-seropositive.

The chain recombines TRBV5-6 with TRBJ1-1; no definite D call. Germline-derived CDR1 and CDR2 are SGHDT and YYEEEE. This CDR3 is 14 amino acids long. V was clipped by 2 bases and J by 1 base, with 9 bases between them. DNA of the CDR3: TGTGCCAGCAGCTTTTCGGTCACGAACACTGAAGCTTTCTTT. Residues: CASSFSVTNTEAFF.

The chain carries TRBV4-3 and TRBJ2-1; 7 nucleotides align to TRBD2. The CDR3 has 19 residues. Germline V CDR1 and CDR2: LGHNA, YSLEER. V dropped 4 bases and J dropped 7; count of bases not matched to a gene: 22. CDR3 in amino acids: CASSRRSNYGGSLVNEQFF. In DNA form, the CDR3 reads TGCGCCAGCAGCCGCCGCTCCAACTATGGCGGGAGTTTGGTGAATGAGCAGTTCTTC.

V and J are TRBV21-1 and TRBJ1-5. TRBV21-1 has pseudogene status. The CDR3 extends over 15 amino acids. CDR3 sequence: CASSSRRGGNQPQHF. The CDR3 coding sequence is TGTGCCAGCAGCAGCCGTCGGGGGGGCAATCAGCCCCAGCATTTT.

Only one count was recorded for this clone. The rearrangement uses TRBV27 and TRBJ2-7; 9 bases agree with TRBD1. The CDR3 runs to 13 residues. CDR1 is MNHEY and CDR2 is SMNVEV in the germline V gene (reference sequence). The junction had 4 bases not matched to a gene; V was cut back by 8 bases and J by 2 bases. The CDR3 spells CASAGTGPYEQYF. CDR3 bases: TGTGCCAGCGCCGGGACAGGGCCCTACGAGCAGTACTTC.

The rearrangement joins TRBV28 to TRBJ2-7; TRBD2 agrees at 7 bases. The junction had 13 bases not matched to a gene; V was cut back by 5 bases and J by 3 bases. CDR3 size: 16 residues. CDR1 is MDHEN and CDR2 is SYDVKM in the germline V gene. The CDR3 DNA follows: TGTGCCAGCAGTCCCCTCTCGGGTGGGGGGGACTACGAGCAGTACTTC. Translated, it gives CASSPLSGGGDYEQYF.

This clone was counted a few times. The same CDR3 can be traced to other DNA sequences in this sample. V is TRBV9 and J is TRBJ1-3; D is perhaps TRBD1 (6 bases). The CDR3 loop spans 13 amino acids. V was pared by 4 bases and J by 3 bases, with 8 bases between. Germline V gives CDR1 SGDLS, CDR2 YYNGEE. The chain's CDR3 is CASSPGDGNTIYF. CDR3 coding DNA: TGTGCCAGCAGCCCAGGGGATGGAAACACCATATATTTT. The full variable domain, completed using reference TRBV9 and TRBJ1-3, is DSGVTQTPKHLITATGQRVTLRCSPRSGDLSVYWYQQSLDQGLQFLIQYYNGEERAKGNILERFSAQQFPDLHSELNLSSLELGDSALYFCASSPGDGNTIYFGEGSWLTVV.

The CDR3, as DNA: TGCGCCAGCAGCGCGGGACTAGCGGGAGGGGAGACCCAGTACTTC. Translation gives CASSAGLAGGETQYF. The rearrangement joins TRBV5-1 to TRBJ2-5, with 16 positions matching TRBD2. CDR3 length: 15 amino acids. V lost 4 bases, J lost 5 bases, and 2 bases stayed unmatched. Germline V lookup: CDR1 SGHRS, CDR2 YFSETQ.

The chain carries TRBV5-1 and TRBJ1-4, with 9 bases that match TRBD1. Looked up from germline, CDR1 is SGHRS and CDR2 is YFSETQ. This CDR3 comprises 15 residues. V lost 4 bases to trimming and J lost 9 bases; unmatched junction nucleotides: 10. CDR3 nucleotides: TGCGCCAGCAGCACTGAAGGGACAGGGTTTCAAAAACTGTTTTTT. Amino acids: CASSTEGTGFQKLFF.

The chain carries TRBV5-1 and TRBJ2-7; TRBD1 matches 8 bases. Trimming at V came to 3 bases and at J to 5 bases, leaving 13 bases not matched to a gene. Germline V lookup: CDR1 SGHRS, CDR2 YFSETQ. The CDR3 sequence is 16 residues long. CDR3 amino acids: CASSSGTDRVSDEQYF. CDR3 coding DNA: TGCGCCAGCAGCTCCGGGACGGACAGGGTAAGCGACGAGCAGTACTTC.